The rows below give T cell receptor beta chains drawn from one sample of a study of T cells after yellow fever vaccination. TCRdb re-called the 5' RACE reads through MiXCR, storing one row per CDR3 protein. Altogether approximately 300,000 distinct CDR3 sequences are present, about 10% being singletons, with the ten largest covering 3% to 4%. The sequencing here drew on CD4+ T cells sorted from PBMCs, taken 45 days after the yellow fever booster vaccination. The receptors were gathered from a man aged 18-30 years who received the YFV17D yellow fever vaccine. CDR3s include the opening cysteine and the closing phenylalanine or tryptophan. Fields, in order: CDR3 DNA, CDR3 protein, D gene, clone size, V gene, J gene. D genes are given only for firm matches. Size tells how often a clone was seen (once, few, many) or the class of an expanded clone, and some rows leave it out.

DNA: TGTGCCACCAGCAGATACGGAGATACGCAGTATTTT; CDR3: CATSRYGDTQYF; D: NA; size: few; V: TRBV15; J: TRBJ2-3
DNA: TGTGCCACCTCCGGGACAGGGGATAGCGAGCAGTACTTC; CDR3: CATSGTGDSEQYF; D: TRBD1; size: NA; V: TRBV27; J: TRBJ2-7
DNA: TGCAGCGTGGCAGGGGGGACGGAGACCCAGTACTTC; CDR3: CSVAGGTETQYF; D: NA; size: many; V: TRBV29-1; J: TRBJ2-5
DNA: TGTGCCAGCAGTTTATCAGGGCGGGACACTGAAGCTTTCTTT; CDR3: CASSLSGRDTEAFF; D: NA; size: few; V: TRBV27; J: TRBJ1-1
DNA: TGTGCCAGCAGTGAACCCCCAGTGGCTTTCTTT; CDR3: CASSEPPVAFF; D: NA; size: NA; V: TRBV2; J: TRBJ1-1
DNA: TGTGCCAGTAGCGCAGGGGATGCTAGCACAGATACGCAGTATTTT; CDR3: CASSAGDASTDTQYF; D: NA; size: NA; V: TRBV19; J: TRBJ2-3
DNA: TGCGCCAGCAGCCAAGACGCAGACAGGGGGCCTCTCGGCTACACCTTC; CDR3: CASSQDADRGPLGYTF; D: TRBD1; size: few; V: TRBV4-3; J: TRBJ1-2
DNA: TGTGCCAGCAGCGTATCGGTTGTCACTGAAGCTTTCTTT; CDR3: CASSVSVVTEAFF; D: NA; size: few; V: TRBV9; J: TRBJ1-1
DNA: TGCGCCAGCAGCCTCGCAGGTGGGGATACGCAGTATTTT; CDR3: CASSLAGGDTQYF; D: NA; size: many; V: TRBV4-3; J: TRBJ2-3
DNA: TGTGCCAGCAGGTCACTTACAGGGGGCGGGCAGCCCCAGCATTTT; CDR3: CASRSLTGGGQPQHF; D: TRBD1; size: NA; V: TRBV6-5; J: TRBJ1-5
DNA: TGTGCCAGCAGCTTGGCGGGTCCGGGATGGGGCTACACCTTC; CDR3: CASSLAGPGWGYTF; D: NA; size: few; V: TRBV5-4; J: TRBJ1-2
DNA: TGTGCCAGCAGCCAAGGTCAGCAAGGAAACACCATATATTTT; CDR3: CASSQGQQGNTIYF; D: NA; size: many; V: TRBV4-2; J: TRBJ1-3
DNA: TGCAGCGTTGAAAAGGACAGGGCGGGAGATACGCAGTATTTT; CDR3: CSVEKDRAGDTQYF; D: TRBD1; size: many; V: TRBV29-1; J: TRBJ2-3
DNA: TGCGCCAGCAGCCTTCAGGGGGCTAGTAGGGAAAAACTGTTTTTT; CDR3: CASSLQGASREKLFF; D: TRBD1; size: NA; V: TRBV5-1; J: TRBJ1-4
DNA: TGTGCCAGCAGTCTCGGGTCCCGGATCGGGGAGCTGTTTTTT; CDR3: CASSLGSRIGELFF; D: NA; size: NA; V: TRBV6-1; J: TRBJ2-2
DNA: TGCGCCAGCAGCCAAGATCGGGCAGACTACGCTGAAGCTTTCTTT; CDR3: CASSQDRADYAEAFF; D: NA; size: few; V: TRBV4-3; J: TRBJ1-1
DNA: TGCAGTGCTAGAGCGGGAGGTGGTTCTAGCAATCAGCCCCAGCATTTT; CDR3: CSARAGGGSSNQPQHF; D: NA; size: NA; V: TRBV20-1; J: TRBJ1-5
DNA: TGCAGTGCTACCAGGGTCTACGAGCAGTACTTC; CDR3: CSATRVYEQYF; D: NA; size: NA; V: TRBV20-1; J: TRBJ2-7
DNA: TGTGCCAGCAGTTGGGGGGTGAATCAGCCCCAGCATTTT; CDR3: CASSWGVNQPQHF; D: NA; size: many; V: TRBV6-6; J: TRBJ1-5
DNA: TGCAGTGCTAGGGGAGGAGTTTGGGGGGAAGCTTTCTTT; CDR3: CSARGGVWGEAFF; D: NA; size: NA; V: TRBV20-1; J: TRBJ1-1
DNA: TGTGCCACCAGCAGAGAGAGGACAGTCTCCAATGAGCAGTTCTTC; CDR3: CATSRERTVSNEQFF; D: NA; size: NA; V: TRBV15; J: TRBJ2-1
DNA: TGTGCCAGCAGCCCGAGCGCTGGGGGAGATAGCAATCAGCCCCAGCATTTT; CDR3: CASSPSAGGDSNQPQHF; D: NA; size: NA; V: TRBV7-2; J: TRBJ1-5
DNA: TGCAGTGCTAGAGATCTCTCGGGGTTAGCCAAAAACATTCAGTACTTC; CDR3: CSARDLSGLAKNIQYF; D: NA; size: NA; V: TRBV20-1; J: TRBJ2-4
DNA: TGCGCCAGCAGCTTGGGCTATAACATGAACACTGAAGCTTTCTTT; CDR3: CASSLGYNMNTEAFF; D: NA; size: NA; V: TRBV5-1; J: TRBJ1-1
DNA: TGCAGCGTTGATCCGTCCCCTAGCGGATCTAGCACAGATACGCAGTATTTT; CDR3: CSVDPSPSGSSTDTQYF; D: TRBD2; size: many; V: TRBV29-1; J: TRBJ2-3
DNA: TGCGATCGAGGACAGGGGGCCGGTGGCTACACCTTC; CDR3: CDRGQGAGGYTF; D: TRBD1; size: NA; V: TRBV27; J: TRBJ1-2
DNA: TGTGCCAGCAGCACGAGGAGCTATGGCTACACCTTC; CDR3: CASSTRSYGYTF; D: NA; size: NA; V: TRBV7-2; J: TRBJ1-2
DNA: TGTGCCAGCAGTTACGCCGGGGGCCGGTCTGGCTACACCTTC; CDR3: CASSYAGGRSGYTF; D: NA; size: few; V: TRBV6-2/TRBV6-3; J: TRBJ1-2
DNA: TGTGCCAGCAGCCAAGTTGACACTGAAGCTTTCTTT; CDR3: CASSQVDTEAFF; D: NA; size: NA; V: TRBV3-1; J: TRBJ1-1